These T cell receptor beta chains were read from a single sample in a study of T cells in localized non-small cell lung cancer. The protocol was immunoSEQ multiplex PCR, while the TCRdb copy is restricted to in-frame clones and leaves out a portion. This sample has about a thousand clones, with less than 25% found just once. This material consisted of lung tumor tissue, taken before any cancer treatment. The origin of the receptors is a male donor older than 55 with stage I squamous cell lung carcinoma. CDR3s include the opening cysteine and the closing phenylalanine or tryptophan. The order of the fields is V gene, clone size, D gene, J gene, CDR3 protein, CDR3 DNA. D genes are given only for firm matches. The size of a clone is reported for some rows only, either as once, few or many, or as a class for expanded clones.

TRBV6-8	medium-sized	-	TRBJ1-1	CASRGLRNTEAFF	TGTGCCAGCAGAGGGTTGAGGAACACTGAAGCTTTCTTT
TRBV19	-	-	TRBJ1-5	CASRTGGSNQPQHF	TGTGCCAGCAGAACCGGGGGTAGCAATCAGCCCCAGCATTTT
TRBV5-1	-	TRBD1	TRBJ1-3	CASSGGQVSSGNTIYF	TGCGCCAGCAGCGGCGGACAGGTTAGCTCTGGAAACACCATATATTTT
TRBV18	-	-	TRBJ1-2	CASSGGRYYGYTF	TGTGCCAGCTCTGGAGGACGGTACTATGGCTACACCTTC
TRBV6-8	few	TRBD1	TRBJ1-4	CASSLDRAEEKLFF	TGTGCCAGCAGCCTTGACAGGGCAGAGGAAAAACTGTTTTTT
TRBV9	medium-sized	TRBD1	TRBJ2-7	CASSNGTGVFYEQYF	TGTGCCAGCAGCAATGGGACAGGAGTGTTTTACGAGCAGTACTTC
TRBV6-8	large	-	TRBJ1-5	CASRGAGNQPQHF	TGTGCCAGCAGAGGGGCTGGCAATCAGCCCCAGCATTTT
TRBV6-8	-	TRBD1	TRBJ1-2	CASSPPGQGNYGYTF	TGTGCCAGCAGTCCTCCGGGACAGGGTAACTATGGCTACACCTTC
TRBV7-2	-	-	TRBJ2-7	CASSFEPSYEQYF	TGTGCCAGCAGCTTTGAGCCTAGCTACGAGCAGTACTTC
TRBV11-3	large	TRBD2	TRBJ2-5	CASSLGAGGIETQYF	TGTGCCAGCAGCTTAGGAGCGGGGGGAATAGAGACCCAGTACTTC
TRBV6-8	-	-	TRBJ1-1	CASLPLLNTEAFF	TGTGCCAGTTTGCCCCTACTGAACACTGAAGCTTTCTTT
TRBV15	hyperexpanded	-	TRBJ2-1	CATSTHFSGTANEQFF	TGTGCCACCAGCACTCACTTCTCCGGGACTGCCAATGAGCAGTTCTTC
TRBV12-5	-	TRBD1	TRBJ1-1	CASGLNFGTGTGIPNTEAFF	TGTGCTAGTGGTTTGAACTTTGGGACCGGGACAGGGATCCCGAACACTGAAGCTTTCTTT
TRBV19	few	TRBD2	TRBJ2-1	CASSIDLPGLVGNEQFF	TGTGCCAGTAGTATAGACCTCCCGGGACTAGTTGGCAATGAGCAGTTCTTC
TRBV11-3	-	-	TRBJ2-5	CASSLYQGMLETQYF	TGTGCCAGCAGCTTGTACCAGGGGATGTTGGAGACCCAGTACTTC
TRBV6-7	medium-sized	-	TRBJ2-1	CASMKEPGQFF	TGTGCCAGCATGAAGGAACCAGGGCAGTTCTTC
TRBV18	large	-	TRBJ2-1	CASSPSGKQYNEQFF	TGTGCCAGCTCACCATCAGGGAAACAGTACAATGAGCAGTTCTTC
TRBV7-2	few	-	TRBJ1-1	CASSTSWNTEAFF	TGTGCCAGCAGCACTAGTTGGAACACTGAAGCTTTCTTT
TRBV5-1	-	TRBD2	TRBJ2-2	CASRGAGGTTGELFF	TGCGCCAGCAGAGGGGCCGGGGGGACCACCGGGGAGCTGTTTTTT
TRBV11-3	few	TRBD1	TRBJ1-1	CASSLATGIGTEAFF	TGTGCCAGCAGCCTCGCGACAGGGATTGGGACTGAAGCTTTCTTT
TRBV11-3	-	TRBD1	TRBJ1-1	CASSLVGDSTEAFF	TGTGCCAGCAGCTTAGTAGGGGACAGCACTGAAGCTTTCTTT
TRBV11-3	few	-	TRBJ2-6	CASSLGGTGANVLTF	TGTGCCAGCAGCTTAGGGGGGACTGGGGCCAACGTCCTGACTTTC
TRBV9	-	-	TRBJ1-2	CASSPPGRSYSGYTF	TGTGCCAGCAGCCCTCCCGGACGGTCCTACTCGGGCTACACCTTC
TRBV6-8	-	TRBD2	TRBJ2-3	CASRRGLAGATDTQYF	TGTGCCAGCAGAAGGGGACTAGCGGGAGCCACAGATACGCAGTATTTT
TRBV6-8	few	-	TRBJ1-5	CASSATLSNQPQHF	TGTGCCAGCAGTGCCACACTTAGCAATCAGCCCCAGCATTTT
TRBV11-3	-	-	TRBJ2-3	CASSPLDPPDTQYF	TGTGCCAGCAGCCCGCTGGATCCGCCAGATACGCAGTATTTT
TRBV19	few	-	TRBJ2-7	CASSISANSYEQYF	TGTGCCAGTAGTATTTCTGCAAACTCCTACGAGCAGTACTTC
TRBV19	large	-	TRBJ1-1	CASSIVFGAEAFF	TGTGCCAGTAGTATAGTATTTGGCGCTGAAGCTTTCTTT
TRBV11-3	-	-	TRBJ2-3	CASSLVGAGTDTQYF	TGTGCCAGCAGCTTGGTAGGGGCGGGCACAGATACGCAGTATTTT
TRBV12-5	medium-sized	-	TRBJ2-2	CASGSNTGELFF	TGTGCCAGCGGATCCAACACCGGGGAGCTGTTTTTT
TRBV14	-	TRBD1	TRBJ2-6	CADPLGGRGANVLTF	TGTGCCGACCCTTTAGGGGGCCGTGGGGCCAACGTCCTGACTTTC
TRBV6-8	-	TRBD2	TRBJ2-5	CASSDGGGGLETQYF	TGTGCCAGCAGTGACGGTGGGGGGGGACTAGAGACCCAGTACTTC
TRBV11-3	few	TRBD1	TRBJ1-6	CASSLDEGAGSPLHF	TGTGCCAGCAGCTTAGATGAGGGGGCAGGGTCACCCCTCCACTTT
TRBV6-8	few	-	TRBJ2-2	CAIKATNTGELFF	TGTGCCATCAAGGCCACGAACACCGGGGAGCTGTTTTTT
TRBV11-3	few	-	TRBJ1-1	CASSLVRGLAGEAFF	TGTGCCAGCAGCTTAGTTCGGGGATTAGCGGGTGAAGCTTTCTTT
TRBV14	-	TRBD1	TRBJ2-4	CASSQGQGRNIQYF	TGTGCCAGCAGCCAAGGACAGGGGCGCAACATTCAGTACTTC
TRBV9	few	-	TRBJ1-3	CASSDPFSGNTIYF	TGTGCCAGCAGCGACCCTTTCTCTGGAAACACCATATATTTT
TRBV14	large	-	TRBJ2-7	CARAKPYEQYF	TGTGCCCGGGCAAAACCCTACGAGCAGTACTTC
TRBV9	few	-	TRBJ2-7	CASSVGAVDEQYF	TGTGCCAGCAGCGTAGGAGCGGTGGACGAGCAGTACTTC
TRBV12-5	-	-	TRBJ2-5	CASGPDRLGETQYF	TGTGCTAGTGGTCCCGACAGGTTAGGAGAGACCCAGTACTTC
TRBV18	large	TRBD1	TRBJ2-1	CASSPGQGKRNEQFF	TGTGCCAGCTCACCGGGACAGGGAAAGAGGAATGAGCAGTTCTTC
TRBV6-8	few	-	TRBJ1-5	CASTHIQGTQPQHF	TGTGCCAGCACTCACATACAGGGTACTCAGCCCCAGCATTTT